What follows are 23 T cell receptor beta chains derived from one specimen sequenced in a study of blood T cells in healthy people across ages. The second PCR ran roughly 7 to 12 cycles with a sample-barcoded 5' primer and J-beta primers. TCRdb reprocessed the 5' RACE reads with MiXCR, giving one entry per CDR3 protein. The table shows some 1.4 million distinct CDR3 sequences, with 42% occurring only once. The source material was blood. The receptors stem from a woman aged 18-30 years in good health.

This sequence joins TRBV5-1 and TRBJ2-3, with 8 positions matching TRBD2. Trimming removed 0 bases from V and 0 bases from J; junction bases left unmatched: 12. This CDR3 comprises 19 residues. Germline V lookup: CDR1 SGHRS, CDR2 YFSETQ. In nucleotides, the CDR3 is TGCGCCAGCAGCTTGGCTTGGGAAACTAGCGGAACTAGCACAGATACGCAGTATTTT. Translated, it gives CASSLAWETSGTSTDTQYF. Looking up the rest from reference TRBV5-1 and TRBJ2-3 gives the full variable domain: KAGVTQTPRYLIKTRGQQVTLSCSPISGHRSVSWYQQTPGQGLQFLFEYFSETQRNKGNFPGRFSGRQFSNSRSEMNVSTLELGDSALYLCASSLAWETSGTSTDTQYFGPGTRLTVL.

The genes are TRBV20-1 and TRBJ2-3; 9 nucleotides match TRBD1. Germline CDR1 is DFQATT and CDR2 is SNEGSKA (reference sequence). The CDR3 extends over 16 amino acids. V was clipped by 6 bases and J by 3 bases; unmatched bases: 13. The CDR3 DNA reads TGCAGTGCCAGCGGGACAGGGAAGGGGACGACAGATACGCAGTATTTT. It encodes CSASGTGKGTTDTQYF.

V and J are TRBV20-1 and TRBJ2-3; maybe TRBD1 (5 bases). This CDR3 comprises 15 residues. V lost 6 bases, J lost 5 bases, and 21 bases lay in between. Germline V CDR1 and CDR2: DFQATT, SNEGSKA (reference sequence). The CDR3: CSALQAELAKDTQYF. The CDR3 nucleotides are TGCAGTGCATTACAGGCCGAGCTGGCGAAAGATACGCAGTATTTT.

The chain is built from TRBV20-1 and TRBJ2-5; TRBD2 agrees at 11 bases. The length of the CDR3 is 18 residues. The ends lost 6 bases at V and 0 bases at J; junction bases unmatched: 15. Germline V lookup: CDR1 DFQATT, CDR2 SNEGSKA (reference sequence). CDR3 in DNA: TGCAGTGCCACCGCCAGACTAGCGGGGACCATGTACCAAGAGACCCAGTACTTC. Encoded protein: CSATARLAGTMYQETQYF.

This clonotype turned up a few times. The gene calls are TRBV27 and TRBJ2-5, with 11 nucleotides matching TRBD2. CDR3 length: 17 residues. The germline V gene has CDR1 MNHEY and CDR2 SMNVEV (reference sequence). Trimming cost V 4 bases and J 11 bases; bases outside gene matches: 18. This chain's CDR3 is CASSYLTSGGSYNEQYF. The CDR3 DNA is TGTGCCAGCAGTTACCTAACTAGCGGGGGCTCCTACAATGAGCAGTACTTC.

V and J are TRBV28 and TRBJ2-7; D remains unclear. The V gene lost 11 bases and the J gene lost 5 bases, with 13 bases spanning the gap. CDR1 and CDR2 from the germline V gene are MDHEN and SYDVKM. This CDR3 has 11 residues. CDR3 amino acids: CAGTWDHEQYF. CDR3 bases: TGTGCCGGCACTTGGGATCACGAGCAGTACTTC.

The CDR3 sequence: CSASDANYGYTF. The CDR3 nucleotides read TGCAGTGCCTCCGATGCGAACTATGGCTACACCTTC. The chain recombines TRBV20-1 with TRBJ1-2; D is unresolved. Germline V gives CDR1 DFQATT, CDR2 SNEGSKA (reference sequence). V gave up 6 bases and J gave up 2 bases, with 10 bases separating them. The CDR3 is 12 residues long.

Note on this clonotype: An end of the junction differs from the germline gene, which may be a read error. V is TRBV11-2 and J is TRBJ2-3; D not certain. The CDR3 loop spans 17 amino acids. From germline, CDR1 is SGHAT and CDR2 FQNNGV. CDR3 residues: CASSLDRFSPGTDTQYF. The CDR3 DNA follows: TGTGCCAGCAGCTTAGATCGTTTTTCCCCGGGCACGGATACGCAGTATTTT.

This chain uses TRBV10-2 with TRBJ2-3; 8 bases are a match to TRBD2. Trimming cost V 1 base and J 3 bases; bases outside gene matches: 6. CDR1 WSHSY and CDR2 SAAADI come from the germline V gene. The CDR3 sequence is 16 residues long. The CDR3 DNA reads as TGCGCCAGCAGTGAGTTGGGGCGGGGGGAAACAGATACGCAGTATTTT. Translated, it gives CASSELGRGETDTQYF.

This sequence joins TRBV7-6 and TRBJ1-1; D not resolved. V dropped 3 bases and J dropped 4 bases, with 12 bases sitting between them. This CDR3 is built from 14 residues. The germline V gene has CDR1 SGHVS and CDR2 FNYEAQ. CDR3 protein: CASSFKDSSTEAFF. Here the CDR3 DNA reads TGTGCCAGCAGCTTCAAGGACTCGAGCACTGAAGCTTTCTTT. Supplemented by reference TRBV7-6 and TRBJ1-1, the full variable domain reads GAGVSQSPRYKVTKRGQDVALRCDPISGHVSLYWYRQALGQGPEFLTYFNYEAQQDKSGLPNDRFSAERPEGSISTLTIQRTEQRDSAMYRCASSFKDSSTEAFFGQGTRLTVV.

V is TRBV11-2 and J is TRBJ1-4; D is unresolved. This CDR3 is 14 amino acids long. V was clipped by 5 bases and J by 0 bases, with 7 bases between them. Germline V gene lookup returns CDR1 SGHAT and CDR2 FQNNGV. The CDR3 DNA follows: TGTGCCAGCAGCGTGACTCCAACTAATGAAAAACTGTTTTTT. As protein: CASSVTPTNEKLFF.

This clonotype was detected a few times. The chain couples TRBV2 to TRBJ2-4, with a tentative D call TRBD1 (6 bases). The CDR3 extends over 14 amino acids. The germline V and J ends were trimmed by 3 bases and 8 bases, with 14 bases remaining between them. The germline gives CDR1 SNHLY, CDR2 FYNNEI. For the CDR3, the DNA is TGTGCCAGCAGTGATTCGCTAGGGGGTGACATTCAGTACTTC. Its translation is CASSDSLGGDIQYF.

This clonotype was observed once. The chain links TRBV7-8 to TRBJ2-7; D is possibly TRBD1 or TRBD2 (6 bases each). The tail of the sequence fits TRBJ2-4 better, so the J call may be wrong. The CDR3 spans 14 residues. Germline CDR1 is SGHVS and CDR2 is FQNEAQ. In DNA form, the CDR3 reads TGTGCCAGCAGCCTAAGGGCAGGGGAGGACATTCAGTACTTC. Protein: CASSLRAGEDIQYF.

The chain has TRBV5-1 and TRBJ1-5; D remains ambiguous. CDR3 size: 15 residues. The V end lost 0 bases, the J end lost 5 bases, and 12 bases lay between the germline ends. Germline assignment: CDR1 SGHRS and CDR2 YFSETQ. The CDR3 region has the DNA TGCGCCAGCAGCTTGGATGGTACCCCCTATCAGCCCCAGCATTTT. It codes for CASSLDGTPYQPQHF.

This clonotype has just a few counts. Here the CDR3 reads CASPQDGTSGKVQETQYF. The CDR3 bases are TGTGCCAGCCCACAAGACGGGACTAGCGGGAAGGTCCAAGAGACCCAGTACTTC. The chain is built from TRBV7-2 and TRBJ2-5; 13 bases align to TRBD2. V gave up 8 bases and J gave up 1 base; unmatched junction bases: 13. Germline lookup yields CDR1 SGHTA and CDR2 FQGNSA. The CDR3 is made up of 18 amino acids.

This clonotype was picked up many times. The chain joins TRBV5-1 to TRBJ1-1; D perhaps matches TRBD1 (6 bases). This CDR3 contains 16 residues. Germline CDR1 SGHRS, CDR2 YFSETQ. Trimming took 0 bases from V and 3 from J, leaving 15 bases between them. The CDR3 sequence is CASSLGPGQADTEAFF. CDR3 in DNA: TGCGCCAGCAGCTTGGGGCCGGGACAAGCCGACACTGAAGCTTTCTTT.

The chain has TRBV12-5 and TRBJ2-2; TRBD1 matches 7 bases. This CDR3 region has 12 residues. V shed 11 bases and J 4 bases; nucleotides not matched to a gene: 4. The germline gives CDR1 LGHNT, CDR2 FRNRAP. The CDR3 DNA is TGTGCTCCACAGGGGTCCACCGGGGAGCTGTTTTTT. Translating it yields CAPQGSTGELFF.

This clonotype was seen just once. A junction end diverges from the germline sequence, so it may reflect a read error. The gene calls are TRBV7-2 and TRBJ2-1; D is unclear. This CDR3 contains 14 residues. The germline V gene encodes CDR1 SGHTA and CDR2 FQGNSA. CDR3 amino acids: CASTALPSYTEQFF. In nucleotides, the CDR3 is TGTGCCAGCACCGCTCTTCCCTCCTACACTGAGCAGTTCTTC.

The chain employs TRBV29-1 and TRBJ1-1; possible D gene TRBD1, 5 bases. Germline V gene lookup returns CDR1 SQVTM and CDR2 ANQGSEA. The CDR3 totals 14 residues. Trimming took off 4 bases at V and 1 base at J, with 13 bases between the two ends. In DNA, the CDR3 is TGCAGCGTTGGTTCGACAGCGACGAACACTGAAGCTTTCTTT. Translated, it gives CSVGSTATNTEAFF.

This clonotype has a count of ten or more. The chain is built from TRBV29-1 and TRBJ2-1; the match to TRBD2 covers 7 bases. Germline CDR1 SQVTM, CDR2 ANQGSEA. Unmatched junction bases numbered 6, after V lost 2 bases and J lost 8 bases. CDR3 size: 13 residues. As DNA, the CDR3 is TGCAGCGTTGAAAGCCGACTAGCCCATGAGCAGTTCTTC. Amino acids: CSVESRLAHEQFF.

This rearrangement joins TRBV7-9 to TRBJ1-1, with D perhaps TRBD1 (6 bases). Germline CDR1 reads SEHNR; CDR2 reads FQNEAQ (reference sequence). The germline V and J ends were trimmed by 5 bases and 7 bases, with 14 bases remaining between them. The length of the CDR3 is 13 residues. CDR3 residues: CASSVTLDSEAFF. CDR3 nucleotides: TGTGCCAGCAGCGTTACCCTGGACAGTGAAGCTTTCTTT.

This chain uses TRBV7-9 with TRBJ2-7; D is perhaps TRBD1 or TRBD2 (6 bases each). V was trimmed by 5 bases and J by 6 bases, leaving 17 bases between them. The CDR3 runs 14 residues. Germline V CDR1 and CDR2: SEHNR, FQNEAQ (reference sequence). The CDR3 DNA reads TGTGCCAGCAGCAGGGGGGAGTGGTTGGCCGAGCAGTACTTC. Translation: CASSRGEWLAEQYF. The entire variable domain, with the rest obtained from reference TRBV7-9 and TRBJ2-7, is as follows: DTGVSQNPRHKITKRGQNVTFRCDPISEHNRLYWYRQTLGQGPEFLTYFQNEAQLEKSRLLSDRFSAERPKGSFSTLEIQRTEQGDSAMYLCASSRGEWLAEQYFGPGTRLTVT.

The chain employs TRBV4-1 and TRBJ2-3, with D perhaps matching TRBD1 or TRBD2 (5 bases each). This CDR3 has 13 residues. Germline V gene data show CDR1 as MGHRA and CDR2 as YSYEKL. Trimming took 3 bases from V and 2 from J, leaving 6 bases between them. DNA of the CDR3: TGCGCCAGCAGCCAGGGGGACACAGATACGCAGTATTTT. The encoded protein is CASSQGDTDTQYF.